The TCR beta chain described here comes from a study of CD8+ T cells in alopecia areata (dated by TCRdb to 2016 to 2018). With respect to the entire study: The treated patients took part in an open-label pilot trial in which moderate-to-severe alopecia areata was treated with oral tofacitinib at 5 to 10 mg twice daily. In both human patients and the C3H/HeJ mouse model, the study applied high-throughput TCRbeta sequencing to look at T cell clonal expansion in alopecia areata. RNA was extracted with the PAXgene miRNA kit for fixed scalp, the miRNeasy kit for PBMCs, and the RNeasy kit for mouse skin. TCRbeta CDR3 regions were amplified by immunoSEQ multiplex PCR with 35 Vbeta forward and 13 Jbeta reverse primers. Scalp clonality was compared among normal scalp (n=4), patchy alopecia areata scalp (n=8), and alopecia totalis/universalis scalp (n=8). Tofacitinib was given for 6 to 18 months, followed by 6 months of follow-up off drug to assess delayed response and recurrence. Biopsies were taken from tofacitinib-treated patients at baseline and at 4 and 24 weeks of treatment, and a later scalp biopsy was taken in several of the tofacitinib-treated patients. In humans, TCRbeta sequencing was performed on scalp tissue and on sorted CD4+ and CD8+ peripheral blood T cells from healthy controls and from patients with patchy or totalis/universalis alopecia areata. What the study reported, not specific to this receptor: Compared with normal scalp, lesional scalp, particularly in alopecia totalis/universalis, had higher clonality and more expanded CD8+ clones, which suggests antigenic drive. Resident alphabeta T cells in normal human skin are also sequenced, complicating scalp TCR repertoire analysis, unlike mouse skin dominated by gammadelta T cells. Compared with mice, TCR sequences shared between patients were less clear, possibly partly because of HLA diversity across the patient population.

Library construction relied on the immunoSEQ multiplex PCR assay. For TCR sequencing, RNA was extracted from every sample and reverse transcribed into cDNA to serve as template. First-strand cDNA was synthesized using SuperScript III with a 2:1 mix of oligo-dT and random hexamers. A synthetic immune receptor repertoire was used to measure amplification bias, and any remaining bias was corrected computationally. In the paper's pipeline: Raw reads were preprocessed to remove errors, and CDR3 was defined by IMGT conventions from the conserved cysteine to phenylalanine. Clonality was calculated as 1 minus Shannon entropy normalized by log2 of the number of productive unique TCRs. Whether each scalp clone was CD4 or CD8 was inferred by checking scalp TCRbeta sequences against the CD4 and CD8 repertoires from sorted blood. Held by TCRdb, this immuneACCESS table contains in-frame sequences only and omits some clones. Under half of the omission traces to an unresolved V gene where checked; the cause of the rest is unknown. The D gene and trimming were derived from the DNA, and the V and J assignments and clone size from that table. The sample includes about 250,000 clones, with about 68% observed a single time. Clones ranked in the top ten supply about 1.3% of the sample.

Regarding this clone: Its cognate antigen has yet to be identified. No quality values exist for individual bases; no much larger clone is one base distant.

CDR3 length: 14 amino acids, cysteine to phenylalanine. Only the CDR3 DNA stays, 42 bases, in frame from base 1. The germline V gene sets CDR1 to SGDLS and CDR2 to YYNGEE. Cut back by 4 bases and 8 bases, the V and J ends lie 18 bases apart. The time point tag for this specimen amounts to: baseline before oral tofacitinib. Lesional scalp punch biopsies and peripheral blood were obtained from alopecia areata patients. PBMCs were isolated by density centrifugation and stained for CD3, CD4 and CD8, after which CD4+ and CD8+ T cells were sorted on a FACSAria. The source material was CD4+ T cells sorted from blood, sampled at week 0. The chain uses TRBV9 and TRBJ1-2; no confident D gene assignment can be made. The receptor comes from a human donor with alopecia areata. The CDR3 reads CASSPQTTSPGYTF. The sequenced DNA is TGTGCCAGCAGCCCCCAGACGACTTCTCCCGGCTACACCTTC.